This TCR beta chain is drawn from a study of cytomegalovirus exposure and HLA in healthy donors (dated by TCRdb to 2016 to 2017). About the study as a whole: According to an earlier analysis of around 600 of the donors, about 190 million T cells yielded 100 million or so unique TCR beta sequences and around 280 Gb of sequence data. Approximately 300 gigabases of sequencing data and around 80 million unique TCR sequences made up an early release that covered several hundred HLA-typed donors. Among the roughly 400 genotyped donors, about 85% belonged to the genetic ancestry cluster associated with self-reported Caucasian donors. The study aimed to test whether signatures of past pathogen exposure could be identified by cataloging public T cell receptors. Using immunosequencing, the study profiled T cell repertoires from about 650 subjects and related those repertoires to cytomegalovirus serostatus. In addition to the first cohort of hundreds of subjects, a separate validation cohort of over 90 different subjects was used. The study combined high-throughput TCR immunosequencing, statistical association of individual TCRs with disease status, and machine learning to predict cytomegalovirus infection status. To study patterns of TCR occurrence, a later analysis re-analyzed previously published TCR beta repertoires from several hundred donors and added high-resolution HLA genotyping. In the later analysis, no new phenotypic data were used to find candidate immune exposures; instead, reliance was placed on TCR beta sequences and their occurrence across donors. In an earlier analysis of around 540 of the donors, high-throughput TCR beta sequencing was used to judge whether each TCR beta V gene segment behaved as functional or pseudogenic. Alongside the repertoire data, information on donor age, sex, ethnicity and CMV serostatus was compiled. A later genetic analysis used genome-wide SNP genotypes for about 65% of the 666 donors, treating that subset as a discovery cohort. All discovery cohort repertoires had been generated using a single sequencing platform. Both class I and class II loci were covered by HLA typing, at four-digit resolution. Typing coverage differed by locus: A, B, C, DRB1 and DQB1 were typed in about 620-630 donors, DQA1 in 522, DPA1 in around 580, and DPB1 in approximately 450. Because of strong linkage in the cohort, five DR-DQ haplotypes were treated as single units for association and clustering. Among almost 400 genotyped donors of the cohort, an average of approximately 250,000 unique TCR beta nucleotide sequences were sequenced per donor, roughly 20% of them non-productive.

Study-wide conclusions, independent of this receptor: In a later genetic analysis, a missense DCLRE1C variant was associated with V-gene and J-gene trimming of TCR beta chains, and the association was replicated in an independent cohort. The classifier was reported to diagnose cytomegalovirus status with high specificity and sensitivity in both the original and validation cohorts. Only TCR beta chains were sequenced in this cohort, and the absence of alpha or paired-chain data limited detectable features. Seventeen rarely observed V segments, including chromosome 9 orphons, were excluded from the earlier analysis of a few hundred of the donors because counts were too low. Several of the top co-occurrence clusters appeared to be linked to parvovirus B19, influenza, CMV and Epstein-Barr virus, according to a later analysis. Sequencing depth was assumed to be roughly uniform across donors in the presence/absence analyses, though that assumption may not hold. In an earlier analysis of around 600 of the donors, most TCR beta V segments were observed in productive rearrangements about 90% or about 30% of the time, broadly matching IMGT annotations. Most TCR sequences were observed very rarely across donors, whereas some public TCRs were present in many individuals. Because HLA typing was missing for some donors at each locus, association tests included only the typed subset. Some IMGT-functional V segments, including TRBV6-2 and TRBV6-3, could not be distinguished by the 87-base-pair reads and were therefore excluded. Assigning TCR associations to individual alleles was difficult when HLA alleles, especially DR and DQ, strongly co-occurred. A later analysis found that TCR association rates varied across HLA loci, with DRB1 alleles showing the most associated TCRs and HLA-C alleles the fewest. Correlated functional status among segregating V segments might be attributable to linkage disequilibrium, but an unknown experimental factor could not be ruled out. A later analysis found that most CMV-associated TCR beta chains appeared HLA-restricted, with HLA associations seemingly driven largely by CMV exposure. For the cohort, immune exposure information was limited to CMV serostatus. The authors suggested that the approach could potentially be extended to other disease states and immunological phenotypes. The sequencing pipeline was judged likely to have produced a cluster of highly shared sequence variants as a technical artifact. In vitro tests confirmed that a few of the cytomegalovirus-associated TCR beta chains recognize cytomegalovirus antigens. The study gave a list of 150 to 200 TCR beta chains associated with cytomegalovirus. In a later genetic analysis, fewer N-insertions in productive TCRs were reported among donors in an Asian-associated ancestry cluster than the roughly 670-donor mean. A further reported finding was that TCR beta sequences accurately predicted the HLA-A and HLA-B alleles for most subjects in the first cohort. Compared with equally common non-associated chains, HLA-associated TCR beta chains in a later analysis were more clonally expanded and had lower generation probabilities. Specific HLA alleles were associated with 18,000 or so TCR beta sequences at a false discovery rate of 0.05 in a later analysis.

With respect to this clone: The antigen this receptor binds is unknown. No much larger clonotype is one base removed from it; base qualities were not supplied.

The library was generated by the immunoSEQ multiplex PCR assay. The multiplex PCR relied on a mix of 60 forward primers for TCR Vbeta segments and 13 reverse primers for TCR Jbeta segments. Amplification of the CDR3 region of rearranged TCR beta genes was performed with a multiplex PCR assay on genomic DNA. Amplified TCR beta libraries were sequenced as 87-base-pair reads on the Illumina HiSeq System. Turning to the authors' computational methods: In a later analysis, roughly 80 million unique TCR beta chains were counted across the 500 to 850 repertoires, and roughly 11 million of these chains were shared by at least two donors. To remove PCR and sequencing errors, raw reads were error-corrected and collapsed into unique sequences using a nearest-neighbor algorithm that merged closely related sequences. Alignment of CDR3 sequences to IMGT reference sequences was used to assign V, D and J gene segments. Each retained sequence needed at least a six-nucleotide match to both a V gene segment and a J gene segment. Rearrangements were classified as productive when the CDR3 lacked stop codons and remained in frame with V and J, and all other rearrangements were classified as non-productive. Following IMGT convention, CDR3 was defined as the stretch from the second conserved V-encoded cysteine to the conserved J-encoded phenylalanine. The earlier analysis of about 620 of the donors excluded sequences that lacked an unambiguous match to a single V gene segment. An earlier analysis of 450 to 650 of the donors called V segments functional above 56.7% productive rearrangements and segregating when the between-donor standard deviation exceeded 5%. A statistical classification framework was built to diagnose cytomegalovirus status from the catalog of TCR beta chain sequences. A later analysis assigned V and J genes by comparing TCR nucleotide sequences with IMGT/GENE-DB human TR gene sequences. The TCRdist pipeline was used in a later analysis to assign CDR3 sequences and most-parsimonious VDJ recombination scenarios. In a later analysis, each TCR beta chain was defined by its CDR3 amino acid sequence together with its V-gene family, and reads lacking a unique V-gene family were excluded. A later analysis removed several hundred highly shared, low-generation-probability nucleotide sequences to deal with suspected cross-contamination and a sequencing artifact. A later analysis calculated a clonal expansion index for each public chain from normalized within-repertoire ranks of inferred template counts. A later analysis computed generation probabilities with a VDJ recombination model fitted to out-of-frame rearrangements, and checked the results against IGoR. In a later analysis, hypergeometric tests were used to score TCR-TCR, TCR-HLA and TCR-CMV co-occurrence, with a repertoire-size bias correction applied to TCR pairs. In a later analysis, false discovery rates were estimated by permuting HLA or CMV assignments 20 times. A later analysis grouped co-occurring TCRs with DBSCAN, adding TCRdist sequence similarity when clustering within HLA-allele-positive subsets. Repertoires with fewer than 30,000 or more than 120,000 public chains were left out of co-occurrence clustering, as were a handful of repertoires with anomalous nucleotide sharing. TCRdb provides this immuneACCESS table in a form limited to in-frame rearrangements. Some clones are lacking; in checked studies, under half of them reflect an unresolved V gene, and why the rest are absent is not known. That table furnishes V, J and clone size, whereas the DNA furnished D and trimming. The sample table records roughly 61,000 clones; more than 75% of these occur just once. In total, the top ten clones hold 6% of the sample.

For CDR1 and CDR2, the germline V gene lists ENHRY and SYGVKD. The CDR3 sequence holds 13 residues, the cysteine and phenylalanine included. Left in the record is the CDR3 DNA by itself, 39 bases read in frame from the first base. V is cut back by 2 bases and J by 5 bases, with 1 base in the junction unmatched. In total, about 650 healthy bone marrow donors made up the cohort. At the time of sampling, all cohort members were nominally healthy, though unrecorded immune exposures were likely present. The donor tested CMV seronegative, placing the donor among the 350 or so seronegative members of the cohort. Every donor gave a peripheral blood sample, and the peripheral blood mononuclear cells from that sample were used for TCR beta sequencing. Genomic DNA extraction from the blood cell samples was performed with the Qiagen DNeasy Blood Extraction Kit.

The rearranged segments are TRBV10-3 and TRBJ2-7, with 9 central nucleotides matching TRBD2. Sequencing input: PBMCs. The TCR was taken from a male donor in good health and CMV-seronegative. The nucleotide sequence reads TGTGCCATCAGTGAGGCGGGGGGGGACGAGCAGTACTTC. Translation gives CAISEAGGDEQYF.